This is a list of T cell receptor beta chains from one sample in a study of CD8 T cells in Susac syndrome. TCRdb redid the calling of the immunoSEQ multiplex PCR reads with MiXCR, one entry per CDR3 protein. The data hold approximately 220,000 distinct CDR3 sequences, with about 95% observed a single time. The material sequenced was CD4+ T cells from PBMCs. Source of these receptors: a human donor with multiple sclerosis. Both conserved end residues are part of each CDR3. D genes are given only for firm matches. Clone size is not always given. Where it is, it says once, few, many or a class for expanded clones.

d_gene	v_gene	len	abundance	j_gene	CDR3nt	CDR3aa
.	TRBV29-1	12	.	TRBJ2-5	TGCAGCGTTATGGGGGGGGCTGAGACCCAGTACTTC	CSVMGGAETQYF
.	TRBV30	11	.	TRBJ2-1	TGTGCCTGGGCTAAATACAATGAGCAGTTCTTC	CAWAKYNEQFF
TRBD1	TRBV12-3/TRBV12-4	15	.	TRBJ2-7	TGTGCCAGCAGCCCCCGGGGACAGGGGGGGTACGAGCAGTACTTC	CASSPRGQGGYEQYF
TRBD1	TRBV5-1	14	.	TRBJ2-3	TGCGCCAGCAGGCGGGGACAGGACACAGATACGCAGTATTTT	CASRRGQDTDTQYF
.	TRBV5-1	15	.	TRBJ1-1	TGCGCCAGCAGCCCGGGGACCGTTCTTGTCACTGAAGCTTTCTTT	CASSPGTVLVTEAFF
TRBD2	TRBV29-1	14	.	TRBJ2-3	TGCAGCGTTGGATCCAGCGGGGGCACAGATACGCAGTATTTT	CSVGSSGGTDTQYF
.	TRBV27	15	.	TRBJ2-3	TGTGCCAGCAGTTTCGGACGGTTTCCCACAGATACGCAGTATTTT	CASSFGRFPTDTQYF
.	TRBV20-1	16	.	TRBJ1-5	TGCAGTGCTAGAGATATCGGGCAGGGGCGGAATCAGCCCCAGCATTTT	CSARDIGQGRNQPQHF
.	TRBV29-1	14	.	TRBJ2-2	TGCAGCGTTGAAAGGTTTAGGCAGACCGGGGAGCTGTTTTTT	CSVERFRQTGELFF
.	TRBV2	13	few	TRBJ1-2	TGTGCCAGCAGCCTCGACGGATACTATGGCTACACCTTC	CASSLDGYYGYTF
.	TRBV3-1	16	.	TRBJ1-5	TGTGCCAGCAGCCAAGATTACGGCCTTGAGGATCAGCCCCAGCATTTT	CASSQDYGLEDQPQHF
TRBD2	TRBV3-1	16	.	TRBJ2-3	TGTGCCAGCAGCCAAGAGGAGGGACTAGGCACAGATACGCAGTATTTT	CASSQEEGLGTDTQYF
.	TRBV6-1	14	.	TRBJ1-5	TGTGCCAGCAGTGTGAGAGGGATCAATCAGCCCCAGCATTTT	CASSVRGINQPQHF
TRBD1	TRBV12-3/TRBV12-4	16	.	TRBJ1-5	TGTGCCAGCAGTTTAGGGACAGGGGGTTTAGGTCAGCCCCAGCATTTT	CASSLGTGGLGQPQHF
.	TRBV29-1	10	.	TRBJ2-7	TGCAGCGTTTTGGGGTACGAGCAGTACTTC	CSVLGYEQYF
.	TRBV29-1	14	.	TRBJ1-1	TGCAGCGTTGTATCCGGGATCGCGAACACTGAAGCTTTCTTT	CSVVSGIANTEAFF
.	TRBV4-2	16	.	TRBJ1-1	TGTGCCAGCAGCCAAGATGGCTCCGGGAGGGGGACTGAAGCTTTCTTT	CASSQDGSGRGTEAFF
.	TRBV29-1	13	.	TRBJ1-1	TGCAGCGTTGAAGTGGGAGGGGACACTGAAGCTTTCTTT	CSVEVGGDTEAFF
.	TRBV27	14	.	TRBJ1-1	TGTGCCAGCAGTTTAGCAGGCTCGGTGGGTGAAGCTTTCTTT	CASSLAGSVGEAFF
.	TRBV3-1	14	.	TRBJ1-4	TGTGCCAGCAGCCAACCGGGTAGGAATGAAAAACTGTTTTTT	CASSQPGRNEKLFF
.	TRBV29-1	13	.	TRBJ1-2	TGCAGCGTGGTTGCAGGTTTGGCGCGAGGCTACACCTTC	CSVVAGLARGYTF
.	TRBV6-5	15	.	TRBJ1-5	TGTGCCAGCACTACCCTTCGGGGGAGCAATCAGCCCCAGCATTTT	CASTTLRGSNQPQHF
.	TRBV18	12	.	TRBJ2-1	TGTGCCAGCTCACCGGGCGCCAATGAGCAGTTCTTC	CASSPGANEQFF
.	TRBV14	15	.	TRBJ1-5	TGTGCCAGCAGTCCCCGTTGGAGGGCGAGTCAGCCCCAGCATTTT	CASSPRWRASQPQHF
.	TRBV20-1	14	once	TRBJ1-1	TGCAGTGCTAGATCGGGGAATCCGAACACTGAAGCTTTCTTT	CSARSGNPNTEAFF
.	TRBV3-1	14	.	TRBJ1-6	TGTGCCAGCAGCCCCTCTGGCTATAATTCACCCCTCCACTTT	CASSPSGYNSPLHF
.	TRBV6-1	12	.	TRBJ2-7	TGTGCCAGCAGTTTGACGATCTACGAGCAGTACTTC	CASSLTIYEQYF
.	TRBV11-2	16	.	TRBJ2-3	TGTGCCAGCAGCTTATTTTTAGCCCAGAGCACAGATACGCAGTATTTT	CASSLFLAQSTDTQYF
TRBD1	TRBV29-1	14	.	TRBJ2-1	TGCAGCGTTGGGGAGACAGGGGCCAACAATGAGCAGTTCTTC	CSVGETGANNEQFF
.	TRBV12-3/TRBV12-4	16	.	TRBJ2-5	TGTGCCAGCGCTCCCTGGCGCGCAGGGGTTTCAGAGACCCAGTACTTC	CASAPWRAGVSETQYF
.	TRBV12-3/TRBV12-4	12	.	TRBJ1-1	TGTGCCAGCAGCCACCTGGGCACTGAAGCTTTCTTT	CASSHLGTEAFF
TRBD1	TRBV4-2	16	.	TRBJ1-2	TGTGCCAGCAGCCTTACGAGGGACAGCTTTCGGTATGGCTACACCTTC	CASSLTRDSFRYGYTF
TRBD1	TRBV20-1	12	.	TRBJ1-2	TGCAGTGCCGCCGGGACAGGTCCTCTCTACACCTTC	CSAAGTGPLYTF
.	TRBV5-1	15	.	TRBJ1-6	TGCGCCAGCAGCTTGGAGGGAAATGCCCGGTCACCCCTCCACTTT	CASSLEGNARSPLHF
.	TRBV6-5	13	.	TRBJ1-2	TGTGCCAGCAGTCGGGGAGAGGAGGGTGGCTACACCTTC	CASSRGEEGGYTF
.	TRBV12-3/TRBV12-4	14	.	TRBJ2-7	TGTGCCAGCAGTTTAGCCCGAGGACCCGGCGAGCAGTACTTC	CASSLARGPGEQYF
.	TRBV11-2	14	.	TRBJ2-7	TGTGCCAGCAGCTTAGGGGCAGGGCCCTACGAGCAGTACTTC	CASSLGAGPYEQYF
.	TRBV20-1	16	.	TRBJ1-2	TGCAGTGCTAGCTTAGTGGGGTCGTCGAATTACTATGGCTACACCTTC	CSASLVGSSNYYGYTF
.	TRBV30	13	.	TRBJ1-5	TGTGCCTGGGGAGTCGATAGCAATCAGCCCCAGCATTTT	CAWGVDSNQPQHF
TRBD1	TRBV18	14	.	TRBJ2-3	TGTGCCAGCTCCTCGGGACAGGTCCCAGATACGCAGTATTTT	CASSSGQVPDTQYF
.	TRBV29-1	13	.	TRBJ1-1	TGCAGCGTTGAAGAGTTTTTGAACACTGAAGCTTTCTTT	CSVEEFLNTEAFF
.	TRBV7-9	13	.	TRBJ1-1	TGTGCCAGCACCCCAGGCCCGAACACTGAAGCTTTCTTT	CASTPGPNTEAFF
.	TRBV20-1	13	once	TRBJ2-1	TGCAGTGCTAGCCTAACCCTCGACAATGAGCAGTTCTTC	CSASLTLDNEQFF
.	TRBV3-1	16	.	TRBJ2-3	TGTGCCAGCAGCCAAGATGGGCGGGGATGGACAGATACGCAGTATTTT	CASSQDGRGWTDTQYF
.	TRBV5-6	15	once	TRBJ2-1	TGTGCCAGCAGCTCGACAGTTAGCCCCTACAATGAGCAGTTCTTC	CASSSTVSPYNEQFF